The T cell receptor beta chain under discussion was sequenced for a study of shared clonotypes between healthy human individuals. Study-wide findings and caveats: A few donors held about 4.6% of naive CD4 clonotypes in common. Limitation of the genetic and exposure-history diversity represented came from the few donors.

CDR3 length: 15 amino acids. The V gene lost 5 bases and the J gene lost 2 bases, with 14 bases spanning the gap. Germline loops: CDR1 MNHNS, CDR2 SASEGT. In the naive CD8 group, cells lacked CD45RO and were positively selected for CCR7, so terminally differentiated effector memory CD45RA+ cells were left out. At a deep level, the assay was run. Template for every sorted-subset replicate PCR totaled about 0.2 ug DNA, 30,000 to 35,000 T cell genomes. Data came from immunoSEQ multiplex PCR; TCRdb stores just in-frame clones and leaves some out. The repertoire includes about 2.2 million clones, just over 90% of them detected once, and approximately 1.7% sits in the top ten. As concerns this clone: What it recognizes is unknown.

The receptor was isolated from a man younger than 30 in good health. Some clones in this sample may be carry-over from other donors' samples. This rearrangement joins TRBV6-1 to TRBJ2-3; D ambiguous. Sample: naive CD8+ T cells from PBMCs. CDR3 region: CASSSIRSLTDTQYF. The CDR3 DNA reads TGTGCCAGCAGTTCTATCAGGAGCCTCACAGATACGCAGTATTTT.